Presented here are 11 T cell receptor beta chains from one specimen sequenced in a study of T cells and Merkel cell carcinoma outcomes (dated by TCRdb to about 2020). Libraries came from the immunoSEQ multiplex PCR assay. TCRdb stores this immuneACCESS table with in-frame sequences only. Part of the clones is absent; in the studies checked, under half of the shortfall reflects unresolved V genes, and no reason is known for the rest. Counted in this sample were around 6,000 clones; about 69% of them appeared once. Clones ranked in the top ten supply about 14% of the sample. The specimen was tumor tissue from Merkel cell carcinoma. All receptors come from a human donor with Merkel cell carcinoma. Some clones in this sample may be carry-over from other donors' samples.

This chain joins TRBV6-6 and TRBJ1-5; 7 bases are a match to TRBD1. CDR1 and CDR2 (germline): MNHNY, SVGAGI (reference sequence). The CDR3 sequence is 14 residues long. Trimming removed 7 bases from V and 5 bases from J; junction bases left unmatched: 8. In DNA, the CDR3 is TGTGCCAGCACCATAGACAGGGCGGATCAGCCCCAGCATTTT. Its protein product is CASTIDRADQPQHF.

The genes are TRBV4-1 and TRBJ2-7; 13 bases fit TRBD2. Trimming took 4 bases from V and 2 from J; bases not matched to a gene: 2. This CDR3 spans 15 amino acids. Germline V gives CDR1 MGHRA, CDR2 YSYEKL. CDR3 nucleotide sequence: TGCGCCAGCAGCCGAGGGACTAGCGGGACCTACGAGCAGTACTTC. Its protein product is CASSRGTSGTYEQYF.

Here the CDR3 reads CASSEAVGRNTIYF. In DNA form, the CDR3 reads TGTGCCAGCAGTGAAGCAGTGGGAAGAAACACCATATATTTT. The rearrangement links TRBV6-1 to TRBJ1-3; unclear D gene. The V gene's germline CDR1 is MNHNS and CDR2 SASEGT. The ends were cut back, 0 bases at V and 5 bases at J, with 8 bases in the middle. This CDR3 contains 14 residues.

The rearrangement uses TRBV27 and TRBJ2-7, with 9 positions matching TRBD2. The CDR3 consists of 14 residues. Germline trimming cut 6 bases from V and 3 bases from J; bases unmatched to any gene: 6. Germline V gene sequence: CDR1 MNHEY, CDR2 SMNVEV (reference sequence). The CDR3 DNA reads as TGTGCCAGCAGGGATAGCGGGAGACTCTACGAGCAGTACTTC. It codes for CASRDSGRLYEQYF.

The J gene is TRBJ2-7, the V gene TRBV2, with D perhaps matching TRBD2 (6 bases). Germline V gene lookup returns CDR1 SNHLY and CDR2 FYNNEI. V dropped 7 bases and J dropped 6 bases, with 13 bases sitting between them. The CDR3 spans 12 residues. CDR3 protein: CASTREDREQYF. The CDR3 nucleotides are TGTGCCAGCACGAGGGAGGACCGCGAGCAGTACTTC.

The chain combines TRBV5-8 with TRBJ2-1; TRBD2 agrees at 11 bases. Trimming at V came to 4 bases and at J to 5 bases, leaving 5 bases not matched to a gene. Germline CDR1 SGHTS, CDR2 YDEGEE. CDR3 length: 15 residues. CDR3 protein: CASSLGTSGDNEQFF. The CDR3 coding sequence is TGTGCCAGCAGCCTCGGGACTAGCGGCGACAATGAGCAGTTCTTC.

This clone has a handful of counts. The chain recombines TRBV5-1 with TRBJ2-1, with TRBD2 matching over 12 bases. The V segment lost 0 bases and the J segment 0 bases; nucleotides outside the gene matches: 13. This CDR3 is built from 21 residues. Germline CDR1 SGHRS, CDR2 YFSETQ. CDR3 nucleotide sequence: TGCGCCAGCAGCTTGGAACCGGGACTAGCGGGTATCTGGAGCTCCTACAATGAGCAGTTCTTC. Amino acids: CASSLEPGLAGIWSSYNEQFF.

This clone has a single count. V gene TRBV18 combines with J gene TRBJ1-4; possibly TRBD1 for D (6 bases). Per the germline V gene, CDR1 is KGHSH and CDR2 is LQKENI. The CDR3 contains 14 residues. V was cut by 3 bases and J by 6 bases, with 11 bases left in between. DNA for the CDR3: TGTGCCAGCTCACCCCCAGGGGTATATGAAAAACTGTTTTTT. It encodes CASSPPGVYEKLFF.

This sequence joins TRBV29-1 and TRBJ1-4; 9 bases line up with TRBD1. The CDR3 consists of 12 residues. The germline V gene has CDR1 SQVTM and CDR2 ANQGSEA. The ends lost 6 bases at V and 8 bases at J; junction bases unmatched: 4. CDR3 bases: TGCAGCGTGACGGGACAGGGAGAAAAACTGTTTTTT. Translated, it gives CSVTGQGEKLFF.

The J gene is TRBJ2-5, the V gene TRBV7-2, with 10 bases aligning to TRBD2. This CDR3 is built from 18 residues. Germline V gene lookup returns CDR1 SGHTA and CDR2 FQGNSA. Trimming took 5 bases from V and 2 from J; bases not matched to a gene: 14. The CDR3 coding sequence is TGTGCCAGCAGCCGCTCCATGGTAGCGGGAGGAGGGCAAGAGACCCAGTACTTC. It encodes CASSRSMVAGGGQETQYF.

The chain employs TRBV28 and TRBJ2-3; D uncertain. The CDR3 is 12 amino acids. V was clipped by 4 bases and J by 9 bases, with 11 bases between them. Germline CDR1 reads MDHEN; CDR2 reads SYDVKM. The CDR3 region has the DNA TGTGCCAGCAGTTCGGCACGGGCCACGCAGTATTTT. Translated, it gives CASSSARATQYF.